The rows below give T cell receptor beta chains drawn from one sample of a study of cytomegalovirus exposure and HLA in healthy donors. Sequencing was performed with immunoSEQ multiplex PCR; in TCRdb, only in-frame clones are kept and a portion is missing. The data show 200,000 to 250,000 clones, roughly 84% seen once. The sequencing input was PBMCs. The receptors were sampled from a woman between 18 and 29 years old in good health and CMV-seropositive. Each CDR3 is given with its conserved first and last residue. D genes are given only for firm matches. Size values are once, few and many counts, or a class for expanded clones, and some rows have none.

- | TRBJ2-1 | TRBD2 | 16 | TRBV6-6 | TGTGCCAGCAGTATCGAACTAGCGGGGATCTACAATGAGCAGTTCTTC | CASSIELAGIYNEQFF
- | TRBJ1-1 | - | 16 | TRBV7-9 | TGTGCCAGCAGCTCCGCCACGCAGGGCCCGGGCACTGAAGCTTTCTTT | CASSSATQGPGTEAFF
- | TRBJ2-7 | TRBD1 | 14 | TRBV2 | TGTGCCAGCAAGCTGACAGGGCCCTACTACGAGCAGTACTTC | CASKLTGPYYEQYF
- | TRBJ2-7 | TRBD2 | 14 | TRBV19 | TGTGCCAGTAGCATAGCGGGGGGTTTGAACGAGCAGTACTTC | CASSIAGGLNEQYF
- | TRBJ2-5 | TRBD1 | 17 | TRBV4-1 | TGCGCCAGCAGCCATCCCGGGACAGGACACCTCCAAGAGACCCAGTACTTC | CASSHPGTGHLQETQYF
- | TRBJ2-1 | TRBD1 | 14 | TRBV2 | TGTGCCAGCAAAAGGACAGGGAGTTCCTATGAGCAGTTCTTC | CASKRTGSSYEQFF
- | TRBJ2-1 | - | 16 | TRBV5-4 | TGTGCCAGCAGCTGGGGACACCCGAGCTCCTACAATGAGCAGTTCTTC | CASSWGHPSSYNEQFF
- | TRBJ1-2 | - | 14 | TRBV5-6 | TGTGCCAGCAGCTTGGAGACGACAGACTATGGCTACACCTTC | CASSLETTDYGYTF
- | TRBJ2-2 | TRBD2 | 16 | TRBV19 | TGTGCCAGTAATCGGTGGAGAACTAGCGGCTCCGGGGAGCTGTTTTTT | CASNRWRTSGSGELFF
- | TRBJ1-1 | - | 15 | TRBV19 | TGTGCCAGTAGTATACGGACAACTCTGGGCACTGAAGCTTTCTTT | CASSIRTTLGTEAFF
- | TRBJ2-1 | - | 14 | TRBV7-8 | TGTGCCAGCACCATTCGGACTCTACACAATGAGCAGTTCTTC | CASTIRTLHNEQFF
- | TRBJ2-3 | TRBD2 | 16 | TRBV7-8 | TGTGCCAGCAGCTCCGGGACTAGCGGGAGCACAGATACGCAGTATTTT | CASSSGTSGSTDTQYF
- | TRBJ2-7 | - | 14 | TRBV9 | TGTGCCAGCAGCCCCGACGACAGCCCCAGGGAGCAGTACTTC | CASSPDDSPREQYF
- | TRBJ2-7 | TRBD1 | 13 | TRBV27 | TGTGCCAGCAGTCCCCGGACAGGCTACGAGCAGTACTTC | CASSPRTGYEQYF
- | TRBJ1-1 | - | 15 | TRBV30 | TGTGCCTGGAGTTCCTTTGGGGTCAGGACATACGCGGCTTTCTTT | CAWSSFGVRTYAAFF
- | TRBJ1-3 | TRBD1 | 16 | TRBV27 | TGTGCCAGCAGTTGGACAGGGGGCTACTCTGGAAACACCATATATTTT | CASSWTGGYSGNTIYF
- | TRBJ2-3 | - | 15 | TRBV18 | TGTGCCAGCTCACCTGACAGGGCGGGAACAGATACGCAGTATTTT | CASSPDRAGTDTQYF
- | TRBJ1-2 | TRBD1 | 18 | TRBV28 | TGTGCCAGCAGTTTAAGGCTTCAGGGGGCGACTGCTAACTATGGCTACACCTTC | CASSLRLQGATANYGYTF
- | TRBJ1-1 | - | 15 | TRBV6-5 | TGTGCCACCTCAGTTAGTAGGGGGATAACTACTGAAGCTTTCTTT | CATSVSRGITTEAFF
once | TRBJ2-1 | - | 16 | TRBV10-3 | TGTGCCATCAGTGAGTCTAAGGGGGAGGGGAAGAATGAGCAGTTCTTC | CAISESKGEGKNEQFF
once | TRBJ1-5 | - | 12 | TRBV6-1 | TGTGCCAGCAGACCGACAGGACAGCCCCAGCATTTT | CASRPTGQPQHF
- | TRBJ1-2 | - | 14 | TRBV27 | TGTGCCAGCAGTTCCTCAGGGGTTCACTATGGCTACACCTTC | CASSSSGVHYGYTF
- | TRBJ2-7 | TRBD1 | 13 | TRBV7-7 | TGTGCCAGCAGCTTAGACAGGGGTAACGAGCAGTACTTC | CASSLDRGNEQYF
- | TRBJ2-7 | - | 14 | TRBV5-6 | TGTGCCAGCAGCCCAGGACTGGGACTCTACGAGCAGTACTTC | CASSPGLGLYEQYF
few | TRBJ2-2 | - | 17 | TRBV4-2 | TGTGCCAGCAGCCAAGATACGGCAGGGGTGAACACCGGGGAGCTGTTTTTT | CASSQDTAGVNTGELFF
few | TRBJ2-1 | - | 15 | TRBV19 | TGTGCCAGTAGACGGCGGGGTGAAAGGGGCAATGAGCAGTTCTTC | CASRRRGERGNEQFF
- | TRBJ2-5 | TRBD2 | 16 | TRBV5-1 | TGCGCCAGCAGCCCCGGGACTAGCGGGAGTAGTGAGACCCAGTACTTC | CASSPGTSGSSETQYF